Below, 17 T cell receptor beta chains from the same sample are listed, as sequenced in a study of T cell changes during pregnancy in multiple sclerosis. TCRdb's copy holds only in-frame clones and misses some; the assay was immunoSEQ multiplex PCR. The data hold 90,000 to 100,000 clones, with about 94% observed a single time. Sequencing used peripheral blood, obtained in the third trimester of pregnancy. The receptor source for this set is a female donor with multiple sclerosis, enrolled in a pregnancy study.

CDR3 loop: CASSLATGTSAYNEQFF. The CDR3 DNA follows: TGTGCCAGCAGTCTAGCTACCGGGACTAGCGCTTACAATGAGCAGTTCTTC. The chain joins TRBV28 to TRBJ2-1, with 10 bases aligning to TRBD2. The germline V gene has CDR1 MDHEN and CDR2 SYDVKM. Trimming cost V 5 bases and J 4 bases; bases outside gene matches: 11. The CDR3 has 17 residues.

The chain links TRBV1 to TRBJ2-4; the table's D call, TRBD2, was not checked against the DNA. TRBV1 represents a pseudogene. The CDR3 sequence is 18 residues long. The CDR3 region has the DNA TGCACCAGCAGCCGTCGAGTCCCCGAGCTTATAGCCAAAAACATTCAGTACTTC. Its translation: CTSSRRVPELIAKNIQYF.

Written as DNA, the CDR3 is TGTGCCAGCAGCTTGGCCCCGGGAGGACCCTCCTACGAGCAGTACTTC. It is translated as CASSLAPGGPSYEQYF. The chain couples TRBV5-6 to TRBJ2-7, with 7 nucleotides matching TRBD2. V shed 0 bases, J shed 0 bases, and the junction held 6 bases outside the gene matches. Germline CDR1 SGHDT, CDR2 YYEEEE. The CDR3 is 16 residues long.

The rearrangement links TRBV6-6 to TRBJ1-3; D uncertain. Trimming left V 8 bases short and J 4 bases short, with 12 bases between. CDR1 and CDR2 from the germline V gene are MNHNY and SVGAGI (reference sequence). The CDR3 covers 13 residues. The CDR3 here is CASHRVSGNTIYF. As DNA, the CDR3 is TGTGCCAGCCACAGAGTTTCCGGAAACACCATATATTTT.

The V gene is TRBV7-9, the J gene TRBJ1-2, with 9 bases that match TRBD1. The trim removed 5 bases at V and 7 bases at J, leaving 11 bases unmatched. The CDR3 sequence is 15 residues long. Germline CDR1 and CDR2: SEHNR and FQNEAQ (reference sequence). CDR3: CASSDAGTGSGGYTF. The CDR3 nucleotides are TGTGCCAGCAGCGATGCCGGGACAGGGTCGGGTGGCTACACCTTC.

This chain links TRBV7-9 with TRBJ2-1; D gene ambiguous. The germline V gene has CDR1 SEHNR and CDR2 FQNEAQ (reference sequence). V lost 2 bases to trimming and J lost 9 bases, with 14 bases between them. This CDR3 has 14 amino acids. The CDR3 loop is CASSLPLPLIEQFF. Here the CDR3 DNA reads TGTGCCAGCAGCTTACCGCTACCACTTATTGAGCAGTTCTTC. The whole variable domain, remainder taken from reference TRBV7-9 and TRBJ2-1, is DTGVSQNPRHKITKRGQNVTFRCDPISEHNRLYWYRQTLGQGPEFLTYFQNEAQLEKSRLLSDRFSAERPKGSFSTLEIQRTEQGDSAMYLCASSLPLPLIEQFFGPGTRLTVL.

The CDR3 region has the DNA TGCGCCAGCAGCTTGGCCCCGACAGGGGGTTACACAGATACGCAGTATTTT. It is translated as CASSLAPTGGYTDTQYF. V is TRBV5-1 and J is TRBJ2-3, with 9 nucleotides matching TRBD1. Trimming took 0 bases from V and 2 from J; bases not matched to a gene: 7. The CDR3 totals 17 residues. Germline-derived CDR1 and CDR2 are SGHRS and YFSETQ.

This rearrangement joins TRBV28 to TRBJ2-6; D may be TRBD2 (6 bases). Looked up from germline, CDR1 is MDHEN and CDR2 is SYDVKM. The CDR3 length is 16 residues. Trimming left V 2 bases short and J 4 bases short, with 12 bases between. The CDR3 spells CASSLLSGVGANVLTF. The CDR3 bases are TGTGCCAGCAGTTTACTTTCGGGGGTGGGGGCCAACGTCCTGACTTTC.

In this sample, this clone turned up once. The V and J genes are TRBV7-2 and TRBJ2-7; D gene ambiguous. There are 15 residues in the CDR3. Germline loops: CDR1 SGHTA, CDR2 FQGNSA. Between the trimmed V and J ends, which lost 3 bases and 3 bases, there was a span of 15 bases. The CDR3 DNA reads as TGTGCCAGCAGCTTTGAAGGCAGGTTATACTACGAGCAGTACTTC. This translates into CASSFEGRLYYEQYF.

V gene TRBV11-2 combines with J gene TRBJ2-3; D is ambiguous. CDR1 and CDR2 from the germline V gene are SGHAT and FQNNGV. CDR3 length: 14 residues. V was cut by 1 base and J by 5 bases, with 10 bases left in between. The CDR3, as DNA: TGTGCCAGCAGCTTAGTGCGGCTAGGAGATACGCAGTATTTT. Its translation is CASSLVRLGDTQYF.

The J gene is TRBJ2-2, the V gene TRBV19; 8 nucleotides align to TRBD1. The CDR3 has 16 residues. Germline CDR1 LNHDA, CDR2 SQIVND (reference sequence). The V and J ends lost 4 bases and 1 base, in that order; junction bases with no gene match: 5. The CDR3 here is CASSSSGTGNTGELFF. The DNA for the CDR3 is TGTGCCAGTAGTAGCTCCGGGACAGGGAACACCGGGGAGCTGTTTTTT.

This chain links TRBV4-2 with TRBJ2-3; 13 positions agree with TRBD2. The trim removed 2 bases at V and 8 bases at J, leaving 10 bases unmatched. There are 17 residues in the CDR3. Germline loops: CDR1 LGHNA, CDR2 YNFKEQ. The CDR3 loop is CASSQSGLAGDFGTQYF. CDR3 DNA sequence: TGTGCCAGCAGCCAATCCGGACTAGCGGGGGACTTTGGTACGCAGTATTTT.

The rearrangement uses TRBV27 and TRBJ2-7; 12 nucleotides match TRBD2. The CDR3 covers 13 residues. The V segment lost 10 bases and the J segment 5 bases; nucleotides outside the gene matches: 6. Germline V gene lookup returns CDR1 MNHEY and CDR2 SMNVEV (reference sequence). CDR3 protein: CATRLAGAHEQYF. In DNA form, the CDR3 reads TGTGCCACCCGACTAGCGGGAGCCCACGAGCAGTACTTC.

The V call is TRBV2, the J call TRBJ2-5, with a weak D call TRBD2 (5 bases). Trimming took 6 bases from V and 2 from J, leaving 16 bases between them. CDR3 length: 15 amino acids. Germline V gene data show CDR1 as SNHLY and CDR2 as FYNNEI. In DNA, the CDR3 is TGTGCCAGCAGAAACCCATTTGAGGGACAAGAGACCCAGTACTTC. It codes for CASRNPFEGQETQYF. Full variable domain (remainder filled in from reference TRBV2 and TRBJ2-5): EPEVTQTPSHQVTQMGQEVILRCVPISNHLYFYWYRQILGQKVEFLVSFYNNEISEKSEIFDDQFSVERPDGSNFTLKIRSTKLEDSAMYFCASRNPFEGQETQYFGPGTRLLVL.

The J gene is TRBJ2-7, the V gene TRBV4-3, with 10 bases lining up with TRBD2. CDR3 length equals 15 residues. J was trimmed by 9 bases and V by 0 bases; bases with no gene match: 8. Per the germline V gene, CDR1 is LGHNA and CDR2 is YSLEER. In DNA form, the CDR3 reads TGCGCCAGCAGCCAAGATCGGCTAGCGGGAGCTCGGCAGTACTTC. Its protein is CASSQDRLAGARQYF.

In DNA form, the CDR3 reads TGCGCCAGCAGCTTGAAGACAGGGCGAGGGGAGCAGTACTTC. It yields the protein CASSLKTGRGEQYF. V and J are TRBV5-1 and TRBJ2-7, with 7 bases identical to TRBD1. Losses at the gene ends were 1 base for V and 7 bases for J; bases not matched to a gene: 8. Looked up from germline, CDR1 is SGHRS and CDR2 is YFSETQ. The CDR3 runs 14 residues.

The rearrangement links TRBV28 to TRBJ1-5; D unresolved. Germline V gene sequence: CDR1 MDHEN, CDR2 SYDVKM. The CDR3 consists of 12 residues. Trimming removed 7 bases at V and 5 bases at J, with 9 bases between. CDR3 bases: TGTGCCAGCAAGGTTGAGGATCAGCCCCAGCATTTT. Translated, it gives CASKVEDQPQHF.